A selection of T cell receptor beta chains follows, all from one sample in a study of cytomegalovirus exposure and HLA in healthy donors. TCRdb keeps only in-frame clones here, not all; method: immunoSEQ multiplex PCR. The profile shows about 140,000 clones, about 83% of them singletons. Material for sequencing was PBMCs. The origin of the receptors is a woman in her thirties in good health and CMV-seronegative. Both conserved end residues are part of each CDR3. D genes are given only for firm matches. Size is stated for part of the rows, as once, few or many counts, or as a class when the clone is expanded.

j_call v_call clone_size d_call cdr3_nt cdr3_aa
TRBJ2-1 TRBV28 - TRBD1 TGTGCCAGCAGTTTTAGGGCAGGGGGCCACAATGAGCAGTTCTTC CASSFRAGGHNEQFF
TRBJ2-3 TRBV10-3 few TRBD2 TGTGCCATCAGTGAAAGCGGGACTAGCGGGAGGGCCACAGATACGCAGTATTTT CAISESGTSGRATDTQYF
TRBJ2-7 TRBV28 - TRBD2 TGTGCCAGCAGTTTCAGAGGGAGGGCCCGGGAGCAGTACTTC CASSFRGRAREQYF
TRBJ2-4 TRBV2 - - TGTGCCAGCATTACGGACTTAGCCAAAAACATTCAGTACTTC CASITDLAKNIQYF
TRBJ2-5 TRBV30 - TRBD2 TGTGCCTGGAGTTGGAGGGCTAGCGGGGGGCGGGAGACCCAGTACTTC CAWSWRASGGRETQYF
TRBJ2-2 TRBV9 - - TGTGCCAGCAGCGTAGACGGGAGAGGCACCGGGGAGCTGTTTTTT CASSVDGRGTGELFF
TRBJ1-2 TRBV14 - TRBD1 TGTGCCAGCAGCCAAGATAGAACAGGGGACTACACCTTC CASSQDRTGDYTF
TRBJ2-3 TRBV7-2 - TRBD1 TGTGCCAGCAGCCTAGGGGACAGCGATACGCAGTATTTT CASSLGDSDTQYF
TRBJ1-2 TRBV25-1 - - TGTGCCAGCAGTCCCAGGGCTAACTATGGCTACACCTTC CASSPRANYGYTF
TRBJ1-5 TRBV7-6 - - TGTGCCAGCAGCTTAGCGATCGGGGGTATTGGTCAGCCCCAGCATTTT CASSLAIGGIGQPQHF
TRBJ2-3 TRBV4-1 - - TGCGCCAGCGGAACAGGGAGGGTCTCAGATACGCAGTATTTT CASGTGRVSDTQYF
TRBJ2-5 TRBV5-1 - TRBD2 TGCGCCAGCAGCTTGGTGGGACTAGTCCAAAAGACCCAGTACTTC CASSLVGLVQKTQYF
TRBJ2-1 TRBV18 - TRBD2 TGTGCCAGCTCACCACCGAGCGGGGGGGCCCATGAGCAGTTCTTC CASSPPSGGAHEQFF
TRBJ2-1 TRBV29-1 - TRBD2 TGCAGCGCTGAAGGTGCGGGAGATGGCTACAATGAGCAGTTCTTC CSAEGAGDGYNEQFF
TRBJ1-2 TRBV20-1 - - TGCAGTGCTAGCGGAGGGTTTGGCTACACCTTC CSASGGFGYTF
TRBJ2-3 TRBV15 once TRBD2 TGTGCCACCAGCAGAGATCATGGTAGCGGGACCACAGATACGCAGTATTTT CATSRDHGSGTTDTQYF
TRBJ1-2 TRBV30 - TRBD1 TGTGCCTGGAGTCGGACAGGGGGTGGAAGTGGCTACACCTTC CAWSRTGGGSGYTF
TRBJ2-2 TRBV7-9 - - TGTGCCAGCAGCACCAGACCCCTAGCGCCGGGGACCGGGGAGCTGTTTTTT CASSTRPLAPGTGELFF
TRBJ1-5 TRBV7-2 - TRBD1 TGTGCCAGCAGCTTAGCCGGGACAGCCAATCAGCCCCAGCATTTT CASSLAGTANQPQHF
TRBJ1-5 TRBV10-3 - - TGTGCCATCAGTGAGGGCCACCCCATAGAGGGTCAGCCCCAGCATTTT CAISEGHPIEGQPQHF
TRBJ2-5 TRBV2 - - TGTGCCAGCAGTGGCCCAGGGTCTCAAGAGACCCAGTACTTC CASSGPGSQETQYF
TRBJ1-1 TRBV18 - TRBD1 TGTGCCAGCTCACCACGGGACAGCCGGTCCTCTGAAGCTTTCTTT CASSPRDSRSSEAFF
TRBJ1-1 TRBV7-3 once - TGTGCCAGCAGCTTACAGGGCAGGAACACTGAAGCTTTCTTT CASSLQGRNTEAFF
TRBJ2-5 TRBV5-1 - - TGCGCCAGCAGCTTGTCAGGGTACTCACAAGAGACCCAGTACTTC CASSLSGYSQETQYF
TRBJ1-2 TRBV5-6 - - TGTGCCAGCAGCTTTGGCGGGAACCCATTAACGGGGGGCTACACCTTC CASSFGGNPLTGGYTF
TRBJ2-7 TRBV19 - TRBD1 TGTGCCAGTAGCCCGGGACAGACGAGCTCCTACGAGCAGTACTTC CASSPGQTSSYEQYF
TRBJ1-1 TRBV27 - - TGTGCCAGCAGTCCACACACTACGGGAGCTGAAGCTTTCTTT CASSPHTTGAEAFF
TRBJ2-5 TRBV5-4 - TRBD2 TGTGCCAGCAGCTTGGGCGGGACTAGCGGGTCAGAGACCCAGTACTTC CASSLGGTSGSETQYF
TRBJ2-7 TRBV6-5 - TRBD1 TGTGCCAGCAGTTACGGGACAGGGGGGAACGAGCAGTACTTC CASSYGTGGNEQYF
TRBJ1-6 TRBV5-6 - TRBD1 TGTGCCAGCAGCTTTGACAGGGGGGCACCCCTCCACTTT CASSFDRGAPLHF
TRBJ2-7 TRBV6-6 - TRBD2 TGTGCCAGCAGTTTCCAACCGACGCGGGGGTACGAGCAGTACTTC CASSFQPTRGYEQYF
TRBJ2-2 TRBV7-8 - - TGTGCCAGCAGCTCCGGGGGGCTAGACACCGGGGAGCTGTTTTTT CASSSGGLDTGELFF
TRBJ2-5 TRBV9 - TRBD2 TGTGCCAGCAGCGTAGATTCTAGCGGGGGGGAGACCCAGTACTTC CASSVDSSGGETQYF
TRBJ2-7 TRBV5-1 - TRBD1 TGCGCCAGCAGCTTGGGGGGACAGACACCCTCCTACGAGCAGTACTTC CASSLGGQTPSYEQYF
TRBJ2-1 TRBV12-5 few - TGTGCTAGTGGTTTGGTACCGGACTCCCCTGAGCAGTTCTTC CASGLVPDSPEQFF
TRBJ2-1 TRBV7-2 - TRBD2 TGTGCCAGCAGCCCATTCACCGGGACTAGCGGGAACAATGAGCAGTTCTTC CASSPFTGTSGNNEQFF
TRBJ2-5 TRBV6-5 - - TGTGCCAGCAGTCACAGGGCTATAGGAGAGACCCAGTACTTC CASSHRAIGETQYF
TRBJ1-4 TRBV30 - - TGTGCCTGGAGTTCCAGGGTAGAAAAACTGTTTTTT CAWSSRVEKLFF
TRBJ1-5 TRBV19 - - TGTGCCAGTAGTATTAGTTCTGGGGGCGGCAATCAGCCCCAGCATTTT CASSISSGGGNQPQHF
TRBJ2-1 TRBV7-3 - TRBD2 TGTGCCAGCAGCTTAACCCAGCGGGAACCCTACAATGAGCAGTTCTTC CASSLTQREPYNEQFF
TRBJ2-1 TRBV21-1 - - TGTGCCAGCCGCTATGGGCGGGAGGCCTCCTACAATGAGCAGTTCTTC CASRYGREASYNEQFF
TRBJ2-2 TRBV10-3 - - TGTGCCATCCGTTTACAGGGAGACACCGGGGAGCTGTTTTTT CAIRLQGDTGELFF
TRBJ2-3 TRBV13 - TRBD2 TGTGCCAGCAGCTTAGAGGATAGCGGGACAGATACGCAGTATTTT CASSLEDSGTDTQYF
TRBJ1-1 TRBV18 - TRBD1 TGTGCCAGCTCGCCCGACAGGGTCTCGACTGAAGCTTTCTTT CASSPDRVSTEAFF
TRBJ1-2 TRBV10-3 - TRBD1 TGTGCCAGCTTTGACAGGGAGCCAGGAGGCTACACCTTC CASFDREPGGYTF
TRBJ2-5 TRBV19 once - TGTGCCACCTCTACAGGTTTAGAGACCCAGTACTTC CATSTGLETQYF
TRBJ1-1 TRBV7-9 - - TGTGCCAGCAGCTTAGGGCAGGGGTTGTCCACTGAAGCTTTCTTT CASSLGQGLSTEAFF
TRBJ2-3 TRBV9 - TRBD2 TGTGCCAGCAGCGTAGAAGATAGCGGGGGGTCAGATACGCAGTATTTT CASSVEDSGGSDTQYF
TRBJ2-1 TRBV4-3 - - TGCGCCAGCAGCCAAGTCGGGGGGCTTTTAGACTCCTACAATGAGCAGTTCTTC CASSQVGGLLDSYNEQFF
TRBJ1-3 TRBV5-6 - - TGTGCCAGCAGCTTGGTTACAGGCTCTGGAAACACCATATATTTT CASSLVTGSGNTIYF
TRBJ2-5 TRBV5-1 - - TGCGCCAGCAGCCCCCTGATTCAGGGGGGTCTCGGGACCCAGTACTTC CASSPLIQGGLGTQYF
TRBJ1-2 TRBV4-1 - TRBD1 TGCGCCAGCAGTCAACAGGGGTCCTTGGGTGGCTACACCTTC CASSQQGSLGGYTF
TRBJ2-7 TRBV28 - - TGTGCCAGCAGTTACTCGCAGGCGTACGAGCAGTACTTC CASSYSQAYEQYF
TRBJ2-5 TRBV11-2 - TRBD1 TGTGCCAGCAGCAGAGCCTACAGGGGAACGGCGGAGACCCAGTACTTC CASSRAYRGTAETQYF